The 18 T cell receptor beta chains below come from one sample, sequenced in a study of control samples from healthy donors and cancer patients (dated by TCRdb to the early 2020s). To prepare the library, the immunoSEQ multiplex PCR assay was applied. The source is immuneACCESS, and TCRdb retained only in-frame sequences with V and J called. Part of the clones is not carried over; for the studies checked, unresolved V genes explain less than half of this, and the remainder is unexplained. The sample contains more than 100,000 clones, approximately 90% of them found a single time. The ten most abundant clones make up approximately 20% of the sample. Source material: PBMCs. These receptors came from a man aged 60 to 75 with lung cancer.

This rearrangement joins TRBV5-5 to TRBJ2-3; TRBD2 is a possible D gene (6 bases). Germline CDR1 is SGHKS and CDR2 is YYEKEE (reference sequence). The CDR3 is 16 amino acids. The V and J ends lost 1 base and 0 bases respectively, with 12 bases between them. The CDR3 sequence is CASSLHATRSTDTQYF. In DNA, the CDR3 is TGTGCCAGCAGCTTGCACGCGACTAGAAGCACAGATACGCAGTATTTT.

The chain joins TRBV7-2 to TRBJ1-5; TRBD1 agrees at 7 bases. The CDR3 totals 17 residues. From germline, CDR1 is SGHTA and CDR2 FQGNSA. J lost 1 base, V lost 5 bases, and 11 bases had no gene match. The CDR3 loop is CASSPRDLQGSNQPQHF. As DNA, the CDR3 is TGTGCCAGCAGCCCCCGGGATCTACAGGGGAGCAATCAGCCCCAGCATTTT.

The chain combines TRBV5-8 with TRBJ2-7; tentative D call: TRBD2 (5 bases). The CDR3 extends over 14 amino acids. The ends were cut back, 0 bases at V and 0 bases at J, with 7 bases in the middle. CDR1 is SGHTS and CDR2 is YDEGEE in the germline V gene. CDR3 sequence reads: CASSLGGSSYEQYV. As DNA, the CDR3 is TGTGCCAGCAGCTTGGGAGGGAGCTCCTACGAGCAGTACGTC.

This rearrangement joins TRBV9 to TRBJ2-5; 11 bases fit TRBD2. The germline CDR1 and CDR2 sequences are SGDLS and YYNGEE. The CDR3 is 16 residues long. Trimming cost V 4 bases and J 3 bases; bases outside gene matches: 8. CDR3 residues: CASSILAGGLEETQYF. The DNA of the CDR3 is TGTGCCAGCAGCATTTTAGCGGGGGGGCTCGAAGAGACCCAGTACTTC.

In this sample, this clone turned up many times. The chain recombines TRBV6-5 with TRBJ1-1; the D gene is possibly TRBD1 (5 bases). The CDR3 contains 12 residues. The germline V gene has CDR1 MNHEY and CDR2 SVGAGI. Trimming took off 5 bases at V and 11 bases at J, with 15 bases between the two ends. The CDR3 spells CASSLSGGEAFF. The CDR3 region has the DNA TGTGCCAGCAGTCTCTCCGGAGGGGAGGCTTTCTTT.

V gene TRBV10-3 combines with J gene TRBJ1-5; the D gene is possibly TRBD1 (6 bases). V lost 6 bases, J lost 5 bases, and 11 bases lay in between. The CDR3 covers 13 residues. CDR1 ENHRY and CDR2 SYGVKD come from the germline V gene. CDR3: CAIRWTEDQPQHF. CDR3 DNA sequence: TGTGCCATCAGATGGACAGAGGATCAGCCCCAGCATTTT.

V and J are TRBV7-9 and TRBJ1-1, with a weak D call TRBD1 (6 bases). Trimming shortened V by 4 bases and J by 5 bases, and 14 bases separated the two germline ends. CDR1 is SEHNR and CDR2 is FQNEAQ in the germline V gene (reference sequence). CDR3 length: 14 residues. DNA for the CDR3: TGTGCCAGCAGCTGGACAGTACAGCTGACTGAAGCTTTCTTT. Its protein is CASSWTVQLTEAFF.

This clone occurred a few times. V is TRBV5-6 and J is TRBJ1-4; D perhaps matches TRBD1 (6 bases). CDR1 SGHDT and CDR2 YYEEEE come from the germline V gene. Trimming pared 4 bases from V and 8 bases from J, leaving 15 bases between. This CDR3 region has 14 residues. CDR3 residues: CASSVTGMGEKLFF. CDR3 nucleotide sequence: TGTGCCAGCAGCGTTACAGGGATGGGAGAAAAACTGTTTTTT.

CDR3 loop: CAWNLGSEKLFF. The CDR3 coding sequence is TGTGCCTGGAACCTGGGCAGCGAAAAACTGTTTTTT. This chain links TRBV30 with TRBJ1-4; D is undetermined. V was cut by 4 bases and J by 8 bases, with 11 bases left in between. This CDR3 has 12 residues. Looked up from germline, CDR1 is GTSNPN and CDR2 is SVGIG (reference sequence).

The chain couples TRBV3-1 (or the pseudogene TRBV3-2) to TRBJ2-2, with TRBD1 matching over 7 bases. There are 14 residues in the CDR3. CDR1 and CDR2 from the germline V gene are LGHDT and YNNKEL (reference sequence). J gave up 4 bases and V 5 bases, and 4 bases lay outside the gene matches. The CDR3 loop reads CASSFGTATGELFF. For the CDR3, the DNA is TGTGCCAGCAGCTTCGGGACAGCCACCGGGGAGCTGTTTTTT.

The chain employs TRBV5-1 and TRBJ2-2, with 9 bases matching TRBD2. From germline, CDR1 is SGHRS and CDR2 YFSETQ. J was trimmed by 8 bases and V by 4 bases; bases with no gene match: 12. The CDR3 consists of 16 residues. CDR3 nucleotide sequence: TGCGCCAGCAGCCCTTCTAGCGGGACCCCCTCGGGGGAGCTGTTTTTT. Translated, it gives CASSPSSGTPSGELFF.

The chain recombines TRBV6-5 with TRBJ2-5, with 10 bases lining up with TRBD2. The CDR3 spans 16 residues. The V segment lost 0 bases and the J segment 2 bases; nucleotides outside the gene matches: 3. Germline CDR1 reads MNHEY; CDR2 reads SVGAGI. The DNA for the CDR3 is TGTGCCAGCAGTTACTCCAGCGGGGGGGAACAAGAGACCCAGTACTTC. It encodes CASSYSSGGEQETQYF.

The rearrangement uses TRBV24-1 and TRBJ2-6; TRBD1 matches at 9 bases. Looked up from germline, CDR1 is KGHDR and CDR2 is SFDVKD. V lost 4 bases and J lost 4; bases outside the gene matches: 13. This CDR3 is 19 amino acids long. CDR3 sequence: CATSELPGQGVSGANVLTF. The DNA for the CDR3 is TGTGCCACCAGTGAGTTGCCGGGACAGGGCGTATCAGGGGCCAACGTCCTGACTTTC.

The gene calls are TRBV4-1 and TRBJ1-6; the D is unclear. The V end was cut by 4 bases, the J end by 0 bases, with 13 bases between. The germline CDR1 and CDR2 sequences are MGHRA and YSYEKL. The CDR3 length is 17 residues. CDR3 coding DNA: TGCGCCAGCAGCCTGCGGACGGATAGCTCCTATAATTCACCCCTCCACTTT. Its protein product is CASSLRTDSSYNSPLHF.

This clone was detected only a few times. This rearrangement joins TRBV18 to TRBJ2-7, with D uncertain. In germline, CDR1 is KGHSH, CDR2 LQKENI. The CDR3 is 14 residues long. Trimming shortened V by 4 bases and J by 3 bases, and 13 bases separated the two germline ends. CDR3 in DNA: TGTGCCAGCTCACGATTGGACGGGTTCTACGAGCAGTACTTC. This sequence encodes CASSRLDGFYEQYF. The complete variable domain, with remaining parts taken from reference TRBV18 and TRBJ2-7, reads NAGVMQNPRHLVRRRGQEARLRCSPMKGHSHVYWYRQLPEEGLKFMVYLQKENIIDESGMPKERFSAEFPKEGPSILRIQQVVRGDSAAYFCASSRLDGFYEQYFGPGTRLTVT.

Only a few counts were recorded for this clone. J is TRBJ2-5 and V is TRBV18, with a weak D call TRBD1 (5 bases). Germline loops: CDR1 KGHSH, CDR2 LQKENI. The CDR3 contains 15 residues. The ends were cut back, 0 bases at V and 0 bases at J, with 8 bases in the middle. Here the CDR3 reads CASSPPTANQETQYF. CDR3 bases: TGTGCCAGCTCACCACCGACAGCTAACCAAGAGACCCAGTACTTC. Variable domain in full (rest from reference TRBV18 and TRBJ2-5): NAGVMQNPRHLVRRRGQEARLRCSPMKGHSHVYWYRQLPEEGLKFMVYLQKENIIDESGMPKERFSAEFPKEGPSILRIQQVVRGDSAAYFCASSPPTANQETQYFGPGTRLLVL.

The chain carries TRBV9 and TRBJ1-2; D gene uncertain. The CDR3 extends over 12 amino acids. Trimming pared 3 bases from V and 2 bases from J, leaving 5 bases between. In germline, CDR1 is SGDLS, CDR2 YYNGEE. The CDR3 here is CASSEKNYGYTF. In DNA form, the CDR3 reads TGTGCCAGCAGCGAGAAAAACTATGGCTACACCTTC.

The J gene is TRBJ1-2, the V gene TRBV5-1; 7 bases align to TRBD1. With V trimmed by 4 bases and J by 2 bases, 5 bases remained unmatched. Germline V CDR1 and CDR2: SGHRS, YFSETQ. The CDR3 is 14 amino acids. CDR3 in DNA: TGCGCCAGCAGCCCGGACAGGATAAACTATGGCTACACCTTC. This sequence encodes CASSPDRINYGYTF. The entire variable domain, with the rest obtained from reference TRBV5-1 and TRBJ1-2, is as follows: KAGVTQTPRYLIKTRGQQVTLSCSPISGHRSVSWYQQTPGQGLQFLFEYFSETQRNKGNFPGRFSGRQFSNSRSEMNVSTLELGDSALYLCASSPDRINYGYTFGSGTRLTVV.